This T cell receptor (beta chain) is from a study of CD8 T cells in Susac syndrome. CDR1 and CDR2 (germline): SEHNR, FQNEAQ (reference sequence). Trimming removed 6 bases from V and 0 bases from J; junction bases left unmatched: 9. The CDR3 consists of 16 residues. cDNA came from approximately 0.5 to 1 ug RNA primed by random hexamers. TCRdb re-derived calls from the immunoSEQ multiplex PCR reads in MiXCR, one entry per CDR3 protein. The top ten clones hold 0.2% to 0.25% of a sample with approximately 130,000 distinct CDR3 sequences, under 95% of them seen once. The chain employs TRBV7-9 and TRBJ2-7; the match to TRBD1 covers 9 bases. The clonotype originates from a human donor with multiple sclerosis. Sequenced input: CD8+ T cells from PBMCs. The CDR3 nucleotides are TGTGCCAGCAGTCGCACCGGGACAGGGAGCTCCTACGAGCAGTACTTC. Protein sequence: CASSRTGTGSSYEQYF. The full variable domain, with the rest looked up from reference TRBV7-9 and TRBJ2-7, is DTGVSQNPRHKITKRGQNVTFRCDPISEHNRLYWYRQTLGQGPEFLTYFQNEAQLEKSRLLSDRFSAERPKGSFSTLEIQRTEQGDSAMYLCASSRTGTGSSYEQYFGPGTRLTVT.